This TCR beta chain was identified during a study of shared clonotypes between healthy human individuals. The CDR3 length is 13 residues. The ends were cut back, 7 bases at V and 3 bases at J, with 9 bases in the middle. Germline V gene data show CDR1 as SEHNR and CDR2 as FQNEAQ (reference sequence). Researchers divided each subset's genomic DNA evenly across several immunoSEQ plates. Tens of thousands of T cell genomes, or approximately 190 ng DNA, went into the sorted-subset replicate PCRs. TCRdb's copy holds only in-frame clones and misses some; the assay was immunoSEQ multiplex PCR. The sample lists roughly 2.5 million clones, around 94% seen once, with roughly 0.14% in the top ten. Study-wide findings and caveats: The study found roughly 5% of naive CD4 clonotypes shared across a few donors.

Note on this clone: The antigen is not known.

The source of this sequence is a young man in good health. J is TRBJ1-4 and V is TRBV7-9; unclear D gene. Sample: naive CD4+ T cells sorted from blood. Sample subset: CD45RA+ positively selected. DNA of the CDR3: TGTGCCAGCAAGGCAGGTCCTAATGAAAAACTGTTTTTT. Translation gives CASKAGPNEKLFF.